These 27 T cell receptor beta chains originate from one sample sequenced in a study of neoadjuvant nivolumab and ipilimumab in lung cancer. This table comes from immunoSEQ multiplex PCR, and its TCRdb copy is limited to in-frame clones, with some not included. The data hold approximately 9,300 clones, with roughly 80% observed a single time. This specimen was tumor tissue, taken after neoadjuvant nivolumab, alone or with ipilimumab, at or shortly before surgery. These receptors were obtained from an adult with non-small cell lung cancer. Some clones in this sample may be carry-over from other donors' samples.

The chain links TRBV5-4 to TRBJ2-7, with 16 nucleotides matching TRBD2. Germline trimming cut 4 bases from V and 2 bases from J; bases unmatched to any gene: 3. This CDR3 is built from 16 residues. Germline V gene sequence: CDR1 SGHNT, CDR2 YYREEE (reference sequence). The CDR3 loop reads CASSLGTSGRAYEQYF. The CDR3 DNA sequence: TGTGCCAGCAGCCTCGGGACTAGCGGGAGGGCCTACGAGCAGTACTTC.

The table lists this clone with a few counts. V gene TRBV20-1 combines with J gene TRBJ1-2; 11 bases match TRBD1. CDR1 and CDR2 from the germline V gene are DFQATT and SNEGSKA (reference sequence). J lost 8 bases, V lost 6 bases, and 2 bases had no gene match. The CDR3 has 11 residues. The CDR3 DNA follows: TGCAGTGCCTGGACAGGGGGCGGCTACACCTTC. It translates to CSAWTGGGYTF.

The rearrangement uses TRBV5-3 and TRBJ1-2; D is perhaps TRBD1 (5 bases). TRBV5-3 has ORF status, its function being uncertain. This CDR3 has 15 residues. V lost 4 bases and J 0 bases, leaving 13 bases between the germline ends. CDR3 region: CARSAGTGANYGYTF. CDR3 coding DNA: TGTGCCAGAAGCGCTGGCACAGGAGCTAACTATGGCTACACCTTC.

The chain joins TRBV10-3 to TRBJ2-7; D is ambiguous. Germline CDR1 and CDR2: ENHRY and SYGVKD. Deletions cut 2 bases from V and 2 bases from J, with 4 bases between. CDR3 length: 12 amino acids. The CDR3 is CAISEDTYEQYF. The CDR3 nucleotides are TGTGCCATCAGTGAGGACACCTACGAGCAGTACTTC.

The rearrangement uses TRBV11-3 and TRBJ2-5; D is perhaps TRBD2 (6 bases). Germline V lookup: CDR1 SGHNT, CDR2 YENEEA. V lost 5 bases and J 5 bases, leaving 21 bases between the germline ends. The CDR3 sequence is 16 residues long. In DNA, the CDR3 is TGTGCCAGCAGCCACAACTCGGGCGGGGTTCGGGAGACCCAGTACTTC. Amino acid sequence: CASSHNSGGVRETQYF.

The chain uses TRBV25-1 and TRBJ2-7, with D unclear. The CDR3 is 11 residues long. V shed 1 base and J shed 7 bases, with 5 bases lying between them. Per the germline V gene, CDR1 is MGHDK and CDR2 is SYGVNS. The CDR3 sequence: CASSELAEQYF. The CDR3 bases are TGTGCCAGCAGTGAATTGGCGGAGCAGTACTTC.

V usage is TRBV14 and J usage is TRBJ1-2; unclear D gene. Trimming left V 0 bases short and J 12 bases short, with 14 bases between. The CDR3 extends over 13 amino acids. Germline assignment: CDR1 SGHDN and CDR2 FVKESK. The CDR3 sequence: CASSQDRGSTNTF. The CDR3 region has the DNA TGTGCCAGCAGCCAAGATCGGGGAAGTACTAACACCTTC.

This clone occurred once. The CDR3 DNA reads TGCGCCAGCAGCGGCACAGGGGGCTCCTACGAGCAGTACTTC. Protein: CASSGTGGSYEQYF. The rearrangement uses TRBV5-1 and TRBJ2-7, with TRBD1 matching over 8 bases. The CDR3 runs to 14 residues. Germline V CDR1 and CDR2: SGHRS, YFSETQ. The ends lost 4 bases at V and 0 bases at J; junction bases unmatched: 3.

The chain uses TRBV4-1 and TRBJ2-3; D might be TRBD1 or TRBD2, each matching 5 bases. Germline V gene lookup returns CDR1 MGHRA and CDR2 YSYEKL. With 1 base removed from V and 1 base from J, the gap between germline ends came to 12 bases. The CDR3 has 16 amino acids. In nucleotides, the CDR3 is TGCGCCAGCAGCCAAGGAGGGGTATATGGCACAGATACGCAGTATTTT. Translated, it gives CASSQGGVYGTDTQYF.

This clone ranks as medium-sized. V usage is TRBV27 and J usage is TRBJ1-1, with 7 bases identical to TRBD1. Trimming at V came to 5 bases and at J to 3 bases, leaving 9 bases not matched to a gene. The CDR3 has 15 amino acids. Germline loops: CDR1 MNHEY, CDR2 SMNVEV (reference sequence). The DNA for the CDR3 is TGTGCCAGCAGTCCCTGGATGGGACAGTACACTGAAGCTTTCTTT. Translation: CASSPWMGQYTEAFF.

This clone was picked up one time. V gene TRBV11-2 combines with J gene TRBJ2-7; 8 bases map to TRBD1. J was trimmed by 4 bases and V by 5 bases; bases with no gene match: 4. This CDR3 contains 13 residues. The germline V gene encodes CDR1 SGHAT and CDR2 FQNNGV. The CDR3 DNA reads TGTGCCAGCAGCGTTCAGGGGGCTTACGAGCAGTACTTC. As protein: CASSVQGAYEQYF. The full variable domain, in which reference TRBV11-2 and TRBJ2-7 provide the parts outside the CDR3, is EAGVAQSPRYKIIEKRQSVAFWCNPISGHATLYWYQQILGQGPKLLIQFQNNGVVDDSQLPKDRFSAERLKGVDSTLKIQPAKLEDSAVYLCASSVQGAYEQYFGPGTRLTVT.

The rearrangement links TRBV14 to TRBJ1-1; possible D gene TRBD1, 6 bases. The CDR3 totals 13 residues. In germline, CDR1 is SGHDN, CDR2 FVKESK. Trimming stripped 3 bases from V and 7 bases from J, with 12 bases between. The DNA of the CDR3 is TGTGCCAGCAGCCACGAGACAGGTCTTGAAGCTTTCTTT. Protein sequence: CASSHETGLEAFF.

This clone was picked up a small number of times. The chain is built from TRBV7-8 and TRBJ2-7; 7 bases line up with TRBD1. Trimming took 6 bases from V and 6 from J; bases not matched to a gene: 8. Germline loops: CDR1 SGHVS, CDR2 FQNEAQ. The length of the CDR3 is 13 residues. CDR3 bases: TGTGCCAGCAGATTCCAATCAGGGGGCGAGCAGTACTTC. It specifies CASRFQSGGEQYF.

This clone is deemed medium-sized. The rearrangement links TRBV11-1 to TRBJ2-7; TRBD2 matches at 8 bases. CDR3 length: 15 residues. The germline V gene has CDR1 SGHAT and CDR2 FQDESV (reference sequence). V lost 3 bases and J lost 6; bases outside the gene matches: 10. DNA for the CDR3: TGTGCCAGCAGCTTGGATTACCGACTAGCGCCCGAGCAGTACTTC. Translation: CASSLDYRLAPEQYF.

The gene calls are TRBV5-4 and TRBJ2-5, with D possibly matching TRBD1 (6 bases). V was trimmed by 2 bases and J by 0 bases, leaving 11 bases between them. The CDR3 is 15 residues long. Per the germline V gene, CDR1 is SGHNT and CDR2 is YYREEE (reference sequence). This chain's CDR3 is CASSLQGSNQETQYF. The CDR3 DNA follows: TGTGCCAGCAGCTTACAGGGCTCGAACCAAGAGACCCAGTACTTC.

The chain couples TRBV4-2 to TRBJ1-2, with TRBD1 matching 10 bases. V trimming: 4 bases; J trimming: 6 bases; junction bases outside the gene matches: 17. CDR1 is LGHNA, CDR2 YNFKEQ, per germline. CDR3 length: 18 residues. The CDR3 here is CASSPYGRQGARDHGYTF. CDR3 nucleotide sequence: TGTGCCAGCAGCCCTTACGGGAGACAGGGGGCGCGAGATCATGGCTACACCTTC.

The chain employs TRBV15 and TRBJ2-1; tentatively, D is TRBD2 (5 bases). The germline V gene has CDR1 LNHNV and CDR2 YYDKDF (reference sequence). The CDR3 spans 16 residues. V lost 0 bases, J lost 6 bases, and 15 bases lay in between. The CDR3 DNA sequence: TGTGCCACCAGCAGAGAGCCGCCCGAGGGCCCCAATGAGCAGTTCTTC. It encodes CATSREPPEGPNEQFF.

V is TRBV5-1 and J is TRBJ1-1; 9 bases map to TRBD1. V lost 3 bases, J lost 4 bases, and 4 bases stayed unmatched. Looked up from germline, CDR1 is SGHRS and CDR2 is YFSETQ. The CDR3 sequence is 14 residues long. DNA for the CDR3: TGCGCCAGCAGCTCCAGACAGGGGGGCACTGAAGCTTTCTTT. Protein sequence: CASSSRQGGTEAFF.

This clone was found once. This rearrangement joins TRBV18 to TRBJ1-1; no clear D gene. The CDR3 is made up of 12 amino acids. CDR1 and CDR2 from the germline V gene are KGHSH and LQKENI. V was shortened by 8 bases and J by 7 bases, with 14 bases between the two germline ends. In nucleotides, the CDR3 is TGTGCCAGCGCGTCCCAGGACCGTGAAGCTTTCTTT. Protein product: CASASQDREAFF. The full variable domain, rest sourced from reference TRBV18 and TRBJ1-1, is NAGVMQNPRHLVRRRGQEARLRCSPMKGHSHVYWYRQLPEEGLKFMVYLQKENIIDESGMPKERFSAEFPKEGPSILRIQQVVRGDSAAYFCASASQDREAFFGQGTRLTVV.

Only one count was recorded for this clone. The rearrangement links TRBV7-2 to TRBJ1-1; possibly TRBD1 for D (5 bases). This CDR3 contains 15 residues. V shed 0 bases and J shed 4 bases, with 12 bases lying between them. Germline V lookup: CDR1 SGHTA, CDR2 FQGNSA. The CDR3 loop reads CASSLAGLAGTEAFF. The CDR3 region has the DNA TGTGCCAGCAGCTTAGCGGGGCTAGCGGGCACTGAAGCTTTCTTT.

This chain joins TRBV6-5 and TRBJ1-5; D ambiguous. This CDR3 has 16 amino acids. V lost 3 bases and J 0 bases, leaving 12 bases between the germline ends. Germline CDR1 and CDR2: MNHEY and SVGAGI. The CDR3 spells CASSYRASDSNQPQHF. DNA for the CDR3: TGTGCCAGCAGTTATAGAGCCTCCGATAGCAATCAGCCCCAGCATTTT.

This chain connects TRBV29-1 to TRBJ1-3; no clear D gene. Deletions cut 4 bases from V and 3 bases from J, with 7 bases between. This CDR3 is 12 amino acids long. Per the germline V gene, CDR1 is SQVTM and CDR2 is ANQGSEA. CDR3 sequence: CSVGTFGNTIYF. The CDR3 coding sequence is TGCAGCGTTGGGACTTTTGGAAACACCATATATTTT.

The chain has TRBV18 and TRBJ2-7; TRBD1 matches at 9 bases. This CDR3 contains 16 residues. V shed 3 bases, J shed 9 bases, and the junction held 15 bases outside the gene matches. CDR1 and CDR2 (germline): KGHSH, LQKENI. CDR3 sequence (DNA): TGTGCCAGCTCACCCCATTCCCCGGGACAGGGAGATGCGCAGTACTTC. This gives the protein CASSPHSPGQGDAQYF.

The CDR3 coding sequence is TGTGCCAGCAGCTTGGAAGGTTTCTCCTACGAGCAGTACTTC. As protein: CASSLEGFSYEQYF. The gene calls are TRBV5-6 and TRBJ2-7; no firm D call. With 0 bases removed from V and 0 bases from J, the gap between germline ends came to 7 bases. Germline V gene lookup returns CDR1 SGHDT and CDR2 YYEEEE. This CDR3 is 14 amino acids long.

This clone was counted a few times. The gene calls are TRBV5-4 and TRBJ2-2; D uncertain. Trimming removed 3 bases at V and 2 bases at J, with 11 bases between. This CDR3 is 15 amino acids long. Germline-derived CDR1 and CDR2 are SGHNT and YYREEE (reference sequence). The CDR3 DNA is TGTGCCAGCAGCTCCCGACGGAGCAACACCGGGGAGCTGTTTTTT. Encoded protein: CASSSRRSNTGELFF.

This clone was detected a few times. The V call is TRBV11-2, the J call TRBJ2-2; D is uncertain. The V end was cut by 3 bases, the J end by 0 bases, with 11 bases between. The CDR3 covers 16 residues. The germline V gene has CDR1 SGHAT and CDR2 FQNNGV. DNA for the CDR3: TGTGCCAGCAGCTTTCTCCCCCCGGCGAACACCGGGGAGCTGTTTTTT. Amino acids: CASSFLPPANTGELFF. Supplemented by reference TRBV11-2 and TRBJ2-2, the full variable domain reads EAGVAQSPRYKIIEKRQSVAFWCNPISGHATLYWYQQILGQGPKLLIQFQNNGVVDDSQLPKDRFSAERLKGVDSTLKIQPAKLEDSAVYLCASSFLPPANTGELFFGEGSRLTVL.

The CDR3 region has the DNA TGCGCCAGCAGCCAAGATCTAGGGATCTCGGGGGGGTGGTCACCCCTCCACTTT. Encoded protein: CASSQDLGISGGWSPLHF. This chain joins TRBV4-3 and TRBJ1-6; D perhaps matches TRBD1 (5 bases). V lost 0 bases to trimming and J lost 10 bases, with 22 bases between them. Germline CDR1 and CDR2: LGHNA and YSLEER. The CDR3 covers 18 residues.